The 23 T cell receptor beta chains reported below all come from one sample, sequenced in a study of OX40 agonist ivuxolimab in advanced cancers. The method was immunoSEQ multiplex PCR; TCRdb's version includes in-frame clones alone and lacks a portion of them. The sample includes tens of thousands of clones, 86% of them seen just once. Specimen: CD4+ or CD8+ T cells sorted from blood, collected in a trial of the OX40 agonist ivuxolimab. The receptors were sampled from an adult with an advanced solid tumor such as melanoma, head and neck, liver or kidney cancer.

The J gene is TRBJ2-3, the V gene TRBV18; 8 nucleotides match TRBD1. Germline V gene lookup returns CDR1 KGHSH and CDR2 LQKENI. Unmatched junction bases numbered 9, after V lost 8 bases and J lost 2 bases. CDR3 size: 15 residues. The CDR3 loop reads CASAAGQVFTDTQYF. The CDR3 nucleotides are TGTGCCAGCGCGGCGGGACAGGTTTTCACAGATACGCAGTATTTT.

To note about this clone: The same CDR3 can be traced to other DNA sequences in this sample. The chain couples TRBV18 to TRBJ2-7, with a possible D match to TRBD2 (5 bases). Per the germline V gene, CDR1 is KGHSH and CDR2 is LQKENI. CDR3 length: 13 residues. The ends were cut back, 3 bases at V and 3 bases at J, with 9 bases in the middle. CDR3 sequence: CASSPLEGYEQYF. CDR3 nucleotide sequence: TGTGCCAGCTCACCCCTTGAGGGCTACGAGCAGTACTTC.

This chain links TRBV6-1 with TRBJ1-5; TRBD1 is a possible D gene (6 bases). V was cut by 6 bases and J by 7 bases, with 16 bases left in between. There are 14 residues in the CDR3. Germline-derived CDR1 and CDR2 are MNHNS and SASEGT. CDR3 sequence reads: CASSAPGVGQPQHF. The CDR3 DNA reads TGTGCCAGCAGCGCCCCAGGGGTAGGCCAGCCCCAGCATTTT.

V gene TRBV5-5 combines with J gene TRBJ1-5; possible D gene TRBD1, 6 bases. V gave up 2 bases and J gave up 4 bases, with 10 bases separating them. The V gene's germline CDR1 is SGHKS and CDR2 YYEKEE (reference sequence). This CDR3 has 14 amino acids. The DNA for the CDR3 is TGTGCCAGCAGCTTAAGGACAGATAATCAGCCCCAGCATTTT. It translates to CASSLRTDNQPQHF. Together with reference TRBV5-5 and TRBJ1-5, the CDR3 gives the full variable domain: DAGVTQSPTHLIKTRGQQVTLRCSPISGHKSVSWYQQVLGQGPQFIFQYYEKEERGRGNFPDRFSARQFPNYSSELNVNALLLGDSALYLCASSLRTDNQPQHFGDGTRLSIL.

V is TRBV7-6 and J is TRBJ2-5; D assignment may be TRBD1 or TRBD2 (5 bases each). CDR3 size: 14 residues. V was trimmed by 1 base and J by 1 base, leaving 7 bases between them. Germline CDR1 is SGHVS and CDR2 is FNYEAQ. In DNA, the CDR3 is TGTGCCAGCAGCTTAGGGGGGTCCCAAGAGACCCAGTACTTC. This gives the protein CASSLGGSQETQYF. The variable domain in full, completed from reference TRBV7-6 and TRBJ2-5, reads GAGVSQSPRYKVTKRGQDVALRCDPISGHVSLYWYRQALGQGPEFLTYFNYEAQQDKSGLPNDRFSAERPEGSISTLTIQRTEQRDSAMYRCASSLGGSQETQYFGPGTRLLVL.

The chain has TRBV4-2 and TRBJ2-5, with 7 bases matching TRBD2. CDR3 length equals 15 residues. Trimming removed 6 bases from V and 2 bases from J; junction bases left unmatched: 9. Germline values: CDR1 LGHNA, CDR2 YNFKEQ. The CDR3 sequence is CASSRTSIVQETQYF. CDR3 nucleotides: TGTGCCAGCAGTCGGACTAGTATAGTACAAGAGACCCAGTACTTC.

This chain uses TRBV19 with TRBJ1-1; 12 nucleotides align to TRBD1. Trimming at V came to 5 bases and at J to 10 bases, leaving 8 bases not matched to a gene. This CDR3 comprises 14 residues. Germline loops: CDR1 LNHDA, CDR2 SQIVND (reference sequence). Here the CDR3 reads CASSDRDRGLRAFF. CDR3 nucleotide sequence: TGTGCCAGTAGTGACCGGGACAGGGGGCTGAGAGCTTTCTTT. The full variable domain, rest sourced from reference TRBV19 and TRBJ1-1, is DGGITQSPKYLFRKEGQNVTLSCEQNLNHDAMYWYRQDPGQGLRLIYYSQIVNDFQKGDIAEGYSVSREKKESFPLTVTSAQKNPTAFYLCASSDRDRGLRAFFGQGTRLTVV.

This sequence joins TRBV7-2 and TRBJ2-7; D is ambiguous. Trimming took off 5 bases at V and 5 bases at J, with 13 bases between the two ends. CDR1 is SGHTA and CDR2 is FQGNSA in the germline V gene. There are 13 residues in the CDR3. The CDR3 bases are TGTGCCAGCAGCACCTTACAGTCAAACGAGCAGTACTTC. Its protein is CASSTLQSNEQYF.

The rearrangement joins TRBV19 to TRBJ2-2; TRBD2 matches 9 bases. Germline V gene lookup returns CDR1 LNHDA and CDR2 SQIVND (reference sequence). V dropped 7 bases and J dropped 5; count of bases not matched to a gene: 11. This CDR3 contains 16 residues. The CDR3 spells CASKKGSGSRTGELFF. CDR3 nucleotides: TGTGCCAGTAAAAAAGGTAGCGGGAGTCGAACCGGGGAGCTGTTTTTT. The whole variable domain, filled in from reference TRBV19 and TRBJ2-2, reads DGGITQSPKYLFRKEGQNVTLSCEQNLNHDAMYWYRQDPGQGLRLIYYSQIVNDFQKGDIAEGYSVSREKKESFPLTVTSAQKNPTAFYLCASKKGSGSRTGELFFGEGSRLTVL.

J is TRBJ1-4 and V is TRBV19; perhaps TRBD1 as D (5 bases). The V and J ends lost 5 bases and 0 bases respectively, with 16 bases between them. The CDR3 runs 17 residues. Germline CDR1 reads LNHDA; CDR2 reads SQIVND (reference sequence). The CDR3 coding sequence is TGTGCCAGTAGTTCGGGGCGACAGATTGCAACTAATGAAAAACTGTTTTTT. Its translation is CASSSGRQIATNEKLFF.

The J gene is TRBJ2-1, the V gene TRBV10-3; D is perhaps TRBD2 (6 bases). CDR1 is ENHRY and CDR2 is SYGVKD in the germline V gene. The germline V and J ends were trimmed by 5 bases and 10 bases, with 12 bases remaining between them. The CDR3 has 12 residues. In nucleotides, the CDR3 is TGTGCCATCAGTCTTAACGCGGGAGAGCAGTTCTTC. This translates into CAISLNAGEQFF.

The CDR3 nucleotides are TGTGCCAGCAGCTTAGTTGGCGGGACTAGCACAGATACGCAGTATTTT. It codes for CASSLVGGTSTDTQYF. V and J are TRBV7-8 and TRBJ2-3; perhaps TRBD2 as D (6 bases). Germline V gene data show CDR1 as SGHVS and CDR2 as FQNEAQ. The CDR3 loop spans 16 amino acids. The V and J ends lost 1 base and 0 bases respectively, with 11 bases between them.

J is TRBJ2-2 and V is TRBV27; 9 bases fit TRBD1. This CDR3 comprises 16 residues. Per germline, CDR1 MNHEY and CDR2 SMNVEV (reference sequence). The V gene end was trimmed by 5 bases and the J gene end by 0 bases; junction bases not matched to a gene: 4. CDR3 amino acids: CASSPWDRANTGELFF. The CDR3 region has the DNA TGTGCCAGCAGTCCCTGGGACAGGGCGAACACCGGGGAGCTGTTTTTT.

This chain connects TRBV27 to TRBJ2-2; 12 nucleotides align to TRBD2. V lost 4 bases to trimming and J lost 3 bases; unmatched junction nucleotides: 6. The length of the CDR3 is 17 residues. CDR1 and CDR2 from the germline V gene are MNHEY and SMNVEV (reference sequence). The CDR3 DNA follows: TGTGCCAGCAGTTCCCCCCGACTAGCGGGAGACACCGGGGAGCTGTTTTTT. As protein: CASSSPRLAGDTGELFF.

This clone was observed once. The V and J genes are TRBV7-3 and TRBJ2-7; 9 bases align to TRBD1. From germline, CDR1 is SGHTA and CDR2 FQGTGA. V lost 3 bases, J lost 3 bases, and 0 bases stayed unmatched. The CDR3 consists of 13 residues. DNA for the CDR3: TGTGCCAGCAGCTTGGACAGGGGCTACGAGCAGTACTTC. Protein product: CASSLDRGYEQYF.

A single count supports this clone. This chain joins TRBV29-1 and TRBJ1-4, with 7 bases aligning to TRBD1. V trimming: 6 bases; J trimming: 8 bases; junction bases outside the gene matches: 9. The germline gives CDR1 SQVTM, CDR2 ANQGSEA. The CDR3 is 13 amino acids. In nucleotides, the CDR3 is TGCAGCGTATTAGGGGGCGCTCAAGAAAAACTGTTTTTT. Translation: CSVLGGAQEKLFF. The full variable domain, with the rest looked up from reference TRBV29-1 and TRBJ1-4, is SAVISQKPSRDICQRGTSLTIQCQVDSQVTMMFWYRQQPGQSLTLIATANQGSEATYESGFVIDKFPISRPNLTFSTLTVSNMSPEDSSIYLCSVLGGAQEKLFFGSGTQLSVL.

J is TRBJ2-1 and V is TRBV6-5, with 10 nucleotides matching TRBD1. Germline loops: CDR1 MNHEY, CDR2 SVGAGI. V shed 6 bases and J 6 bases; nucleotides not matched to a gene: 8. The CDR3 loop spans 15 amino acids. CDR3 sequence: CASSSPGQGSNEQFF. The CDR3 coding sequence is TGTGCCAGCAGCTCTCCGGGACAGGGGAGCAATGAGCAGTTCTTC.

V is TRBV7-8 and J is TRBJ2-7; 8 bases agree with TRBD1. This CDR3 region has 14 residues. Germline V CDR1 and CDR2: SGHVS, FQNEAQ. Trimming took 5 bases from V and 0 from J; bases not matched to a gene: 3. CDR3 coding DNA: TGTGCCAGCAGCGGGGACAGGACCTCCTACGAGCAGTACTTC. Translating it yields CASSGDRTSYEQYF.

This chain connects TRBV7-8 to TRBJ1-1; D perhaps matches TRBD1 (6 bases). Germline V gene lookup returns CDR1 SGHVS and CDR2 FQNEAQ. Trimming removed 6 bases from V and 6 bases from J, with 17 bases in between. There are 14 residues in the CDR3. The CDR3 DNA is TGTGCCAGCAGTCCAAGACAGGTTGGGGCTGAAGCTTTCTTT. It yields the protein CASSPRQVGAEAFF.

The chain joins TRBV5-1 to TRBJ2-3; 9 positions agree with TRBD2. The germline V gene encodes CDR1 SGHRS and CDR2 YFSETQ. The CDR3 sequence is 16 residues long. V lost 4 bases, J lost 2 bases, and 8 bases stayed unmatched. In DNA, the CDR3 is TGCGCCAGCAGCATAACTAGCGGGTATTCCACAGATACGCAGTATTTT. Its translation is CASSITSGYSTDTQYF.

The rearrangement joins TRBV7-2 to TRBJ2-7, with 8 bases aligning to TRBD1. This CDR3 spans 14 amino acids. J gave up 5 bases and V 4 bases, and 7 bases lay outside the gene matches. Germline CDR1 and CDR2: SGHTA and FQGNSA. CDR3 bases: TGTGCCAGCAGCTCTTGGACAGGGAGCGACGAGCAGTACTTC. Residues: CASSSWTGSDEQYF.

The chain combines TRBV28 with TRBJ1-1; weak D call: TRBD1 (6 bases). The V gene's germline CDR1 is MDHEN and CDR2 SYDVKM. This CDR3 is 12 amino acids long. Trimming removed 10 bases at V and 10 bases at J, with 19 bases between. CDR3 sequence: CATSLNTGRAFF. The CDR3 region has the DNA TGTGCCACCTCCTTGAATACAGGGAGAGCTTTCTTT.

Turning to this clone: One end of the junction does not line up with germline, which may come from a read error. The gene calls are TRBV14 and TRBJ1-2; D is undetermined. The CDR3 has 12 amino acids. Looked up from germline, CDR1 is SGHDN and CDR2 is FVKESK. CDR3 nucleotide sequence: TGTGCCAGCCCCCCGAATACTATTGGCCACACCTTC. Translation: CASPPNTIGHTF.